The 26 T cell receptor beta chains in this list originate from one sample, sequenced in a study of cytomegalovirus exposure and HLA in healthy donors. Amplification used 60 Vbeta primers and 13 Jbeta primers. Data came from immunoSEQ multiplex PCR; TCRdb stores just in-frame clones and leaves some out. The profile shows some 140,000 clones, 75% to 85% of them singletons. The specimen was PBMCs. The receptor set was obtained from a woman aged 45-60 years in good health and CMV-seropositive.

This clone was seen just once. The chain recombines TRBV7-9 with TRBJ1-2; tentatively, D is TRBD1 (6 bases). The CDR3 is made up of 15 amino acids. V gave up 5 bases and J gave up 2 bases, with 15 bases separating them. CDR1 and CDR2 (germline): SEHNR, FQNEAQ (reference sequence). The CDR3 sequence: CASSPIARGNYGYTF. For the CDR3, the DNA is TGTGCCAGCAGCCCGATCGCTAGGGGGAACTATGGCTACACCTTC.

This clone was seen a single time. This chain joins TRBV30 and TRBJ2-2, with D tentatively TRBD2 (6 bases). There are 15 residues in the CDR3. CDR1 and CDR2 (germline): GTSNPN, SVGIG (reference sequence). The germline V and J ends were trimmed by 0 bases and 3 bases, with 11 bases remaining between them. DNA of the CDR3: TGTGCCTGGAGTGTAACGACTAGTCACACCGGGGAGCTGTTTTTT. It is translated as CAWSVTTSHTGELFF.

V usage is TRBV7-8 and J usage is TRBJ2-3, with 11 bases aligning to TRBD2. Germline lookup yields CDR1 SGHVS and CDR2 FQNEAQ. J lost 0 bases, V lost 3 bases, and 2 bases had no gene match. CDR3 length: 16 amino acids. The CDR3 sequence is CASSFRLAGSTDTQYF. CDR3 DNA sequence: TGTGCCAGCAGCTTTCGACTAGCGGGAAGCACAGATACGCAGTATTTT. Full variable domain (remainder filled in from reference TRBV7-8 and TRBJ2-3): GAGVSQSPRYKVAKRGQDVALRCDPISGHVSLFWYQQALGQGPEFLTYFQNEAQLDKSGLPSDRFFAERPEGSVSTLKIQRTQQEDSAVYLCASSFRLAGSTDTQYFGPGTRLTVL.

The rearrangement links TRBV13 to TRBJ2-7; TRBD2 might be the D (6 bases). V dropped 5 bases and J dropped 0 bases, with 11 bases sitting between them. This CDR3 is built from 14 residues. CDR1 is PRHDT, CDR2 FYEKMQ, per germline (reference sequence). The CDR3 sequence: CASSAGTSSYEQYF. CDR3 DNA sequence: TGTGCCAGCAGCGCGGGGACTTCCTCCTACGAGCAGTACTTC.

This chain connects TRBV28 to TRBJ2-7; TRBD2 aligns across 11 bases. The CDR3 length is 20 residues. Germline trimming cut 4 bases from V and 0 bases from J; bases unmatched to any gene: 17. Per the germline V gene, CDR1 is MDHEN and CDR2 is SYDVKM. The CDR3 here is CASSSTLPGLAALSSYEQYF. The CDR3 region has the DNA TGTGCCAGCAGTTCAACCCTACCGGGACTAGCGGCTTTAAGCTCCTACGAGCAGTACTTC.

Note on this clone: The sample has other DNA sequences that encode this CDR3 too. This chain's CDR3 is CSVGGDSYGYTF. Here the CDR3 DNA reads TGCAGCGTTGGGGGGGACAGCTATGGCTACACCTTC. The chain uses TRBV29-1 and TRBJ1-2; 7 nucleotides line up with TRBD1. The length of the CDR3 is 12 residues. CDR1 is SQVTM, CDR2 ANQGSEA, per germline. Unmatched junction bases numbered 3, after V lost 4 bases and J lost 4 bases.

J is TRBJ1-2 and V is TRBV4-1; D perhaps matches TRBD1 (6 bases). This CDR3 is 14 amino acids long. Germline values: CDR1 MGHRA, CDR2 YSYEKL. V lost 0 bases to trimming and J lost 8 bases, with 13 bases between them. CDR3 sequence: CASSQDEDSLGYTF. In DNA form, the CDR3 reads TGCGCCAGCAGCCAAGATGAGGACAGCCTGGGCTACACCTTC.

The chain joins TRBV11-2 to TRBJ2-2; D is perhaps TRBD2 (6 bases). Germline values: CDR1 SGHAT, CDR2 FQNNGV. Trimming removed 5 bases at V and 5 bases at J, with 15 bases between. The CDR3 runs 15 residues. The CDR3 here is CASSPLASRTGELFF. In nucleotides, the CDR3 is TGTGCCAGCAGCCCACTAGCAAGTAGAACCGGGGAGCTGTTTTTT.

This chain joins TRBV1 and TRBJ2-5; the table assigns TRBD2, which was not confirmed against the DNA. TRBV1 is labeled a pseudogene. This CDR3 region has 16 residues. CDR3 residues: CTSSQDKVLAEETQYF. DNA for the CDR3: TGCACCAGCAGCCAAGACAAGGTACTAGCGGAAGAGACCCAGTACTTC.

V is TRBV6-5 and J is TRBJ1-2; a possible D gene is TRBD1 (5 bases). The germline V and J ends were trimmed by 7 bases and 1 base, with 16 bases remaining between them. The CDR3 loop spans 15 amino acids. Germline V lookup: CDR1 MNHEY, CDR2 SVGAGI. The CDR3 nucleotides read TGTGCCAGCACCACGTTAGGGGTTCATAACTATGGCTACACCTTC. Its translation is CASTTLGVHNYGYTF.

This clone was found once. The chain carries TRBV2 and TRBJ1-2; D is unresolved. CDR3 size: 13 residues. Germline V gene lookup returns CDR1 SNHLY and CDR2 FYNNEI. V was clipped by 3 bases and J by 1 base, with 6 bases between them. CDR3 nucleotide sequence: TGTGCCAGCAGTGACGACTTTAACTATGGCTACACCTTC. Protein product: CASSDDFNYGYTF.

This clone came up a few times. For the CDR3, the DNA is TGTGCCAGCAATCAACAGGGGGCCTCGGGAAACACCATATATTTT. It codes for CASNQQGASGNTIYF. This rearrangement joins TRBV2 to TRBJ1-3; 9 bases match TRBD1. The length of the CDR3 is 15 residues. Looked up from germline, CDR1 is SNHLY and CDR2 is FYNNEI. Trimming took 7 bases from V and 4 from J; bases not matched to a gene: 8.

The rearrangement joins TRBV2 to TRBJ1-2, with D perhaps TRBD1 (6 bases). This CDR3 is built from 17 residues. CDR1 is SNHLY and CDR2 is FYNNEI in the germline V gene. The V and J ends lost 0 bases and 5 bases respectively, with 19 bases between them. The CDR3 loop reads CASSEALRGAGTYGYTF. CDR3 DNA: TGTGCCAGCAGTGAAGCGCTTCGGGGGGCAGGAACTTATGGCTACACCTTC.

The chain couples TRBV7-2 to TRBJ1-3; 9 positions agree with TRBD1. The CDR3 consists of 14 residues. J lost 9 bases, V lost 5 bases, and 8 bases had no gene match. Germline-derived CDR1 and CDR2 are SGHTA and FQGNSA. The CDR3 DNA reads TGTGCCAGCAGCCCGTCGGGACAGGGCCCCACCATATATTTT. It yields the protein CASSPSGQGPTIYF. Looking up the rest from reference TRBV7-2 and TRBJ1-3 gives the full variable domain: GAGVSQSPSNKVTEKGKDVELRCDPISGHTALYWYRQSLGQGLEFLIYFQGNSAPDKSGLPSDRFSAERTGGSVSTLTIQRTQQEDSAVYLCASSPSGQGPTIYFGEGSWLTVV.

This chain connects TRBV25-1 to TRBJ2-1; D remains unclear. The V end lost 5 bases, the J end lost 8 bases, and 13 bases lay between the germline ends. Germline assignment: CDR1 MGHDK and CDR2 SYGVNS. This CDR3 region has 13 residues. This CDR3 is CASSSLLSYEQFF. The CDR3, as DNA: TGTGCCAGCAGTTCGTTACTATCCTATGAGCAGTTCTTC. The complete variable domain, with remaining parts taken from reference TRBV25-1 and TRBJ2-1, reads EADIYQTPRYLVIGTGKKITLECSQTMGHDKMYWYQQDPGMELHLIHYSYGVNSTEKGDLSSESTVSRIRTEHFPLTLESARPSHTSQYLCASSSLLSYEQFFGPGTRLTVL.

V and J are TRBV9 and TRBJ2-1; 10 nucleotides line up with TRBD2. The CDR3 is made up of 15 amino acids. The V gene's germline CDR1 is SGDLS and CDR2 YYNGEE. V trimming: 0 bases; J trimming: 6 bases; junction bases outside the gene matches: 3. The CDR3 nucleotides are TGTGCCAGCAGCGTAGCTAGCGGGAGTTTCAATGAGCAGTTCTTC. Its protein product is CASSVASGSFNEQFF.

This clone was recorded once. The chain joins TRBV10-3 to TRBJ1-1, with D perhaps matching TRBD1 (5 bases). The CDR3 covers 12 residues. The germline V and J ends were trimmed by 6 bases and 10 bases, with 15 bases remaining between them. Looked up from germline, CDR1 is ENHRY and CDR2 is SYGVKD. The CDR3: CAIRSGTGGAFF. Written as DNA, the CDR3 is TGTGCCATCAGGTCCGGGACGGGGGGAGCTTTCTTT.

The rearrangement links TRBV9 to TRBJ2-3; 8 bases match TRBD2. V shed 1 base and J 0 bases; nucleotides not matched to a gene: 7. The CDR3 contains 17 residues. Germline V gene sequence: CDR1 SGDLS, CDR2 YYNGEE. The CDR3 spells CASSVSPSGPSTDTQYF. CDR3 in DNA: TGTGCCAGCAGCGTATCTCCTAGCGGGCCTAGCACAGATACGCAGTATTTT.

The chain joins TRBV7-9 to TRBJ1-1, with D possibly TRBD1 on 6 matching bases. Per germline, CDR1 SEHNR and CDR2 FQNEAQ (reference sequence). The CDR3 sequence is 14 residues long. Trimming shortened V by 4 bases and J by 5 bases, and 14 bases separated the two germline ends. This CDR3 is CASSYGRGATEAFF. In DNA, the CDR3 is TGTGCCAGCAGCTATGGTCGGGGGGCGACTGAAGCTTTCTTT.

This clone showed up just once. This chain uses TRBV18 with TRBJ1-2; D ambiguous. The V and J ends lost 5 bases and 4 bases respectively, with 17 bases between them. The CDR3 spans 15 residues. CDR1 and CDR2 (germline): KGHSH, LQKENI. As DNA, the CDR3 is TGTGCCAGCTCATATGCGTCCCGGCCTAGCTATGGCTACACCTTC. Its protein is CASSYASRPSYGYTF.

In DNA, the CDR3 is TGCAGCGTTAATTTAGGACGACAGGGGGGCTACAATGAGCAGTTCTTC. It is translated as CSVNLGRQGGYNEQFF. The V call is TRBV29-1, the J call TRBJ2-1; TRBD1 matches at 9 bases. In germline, CDR1 is SQVTM, CDR2 ANQGSEA. The CDR3 totals 16 residues. V shed 5 bases, J shed 3 bases, and the junction held 11 bases outside the gene matches.

This rearrangement joins TRBV7-2 to TRBJ1-2, with 8 bases lining up with TRBD1. The CDR3 consists of 17 residues. In germline, CDR1 is SGHTA, CDR2 FQGNSA. V gave up 3 bases and J gave up 8 bases; unmatched junction bases: 17. This chain's CDR3 is CASSFLAGTGSRSGYTF. For the CDR3, the DNA is TGTGCCAGCAGCTTCCTTGCCGGGACAGGCAGCCGTAGCGGCTACACCTTC.

The gene calls are TRBV7-9 and TRBJ2-2; D not resolved. With 4 bases removed from V and 6 bases from J, the gap between germline ends came to 18 bases. This CDR3 is built from 16 residues. Germline V lookup: CDR1 SEHNR, CDR2 FQNEAQ (reference sequence). CDR3 sequence reads: CASSYPIPRIAGELFF. The CDR3 DNA reads TGTGCCAGCAGCTACCCTATCCCCAGGATAGCCGGGGAGCTGTTTTTT.

This clone was counted a few times. This chain connects TRBV7-2 to TRBJ2-7; 15 nucleotides line up with TRBD2. Per germline, CDR1 SGHTA and CDR2 FQGNSA. This CDR3 comprises 19 residues. Trimming at V came to 0 bases and at J to 7 bases, leaving 13 bases not matched to a gene. The CDR3 loop reads CASSLAGLAGGGLIGEQYF. In DNA form, the CDR3 reads TGTGCCAGCAGCTTAGCCGGACTAGCGGGGGGGGGATTGATAGGAGAGCAGTACTTC. The full variable domain, its missing parts supplied by reference TRBV7-2 and TRBJ2-7, is GAGVSQSPSNKVTEKGKDVELRCDPISGHTALYWYRQSLGQGLEFLIYFQGNSAPDKSGLPSDRFSAERTGGSVSTLTIQRTQQEDSAVYLCASSLAGLAGGGLIGEQYFGPGTRLTVT.

This chain connects TRBV6-1 to TRBJ1-1; possible D gene TRBD1, 6 bases. The V end was cut by 1 base, the J end by 6 bases, with 15 bases between. CDR3 length: 15 residues. Germline CDR1 MNHNS, CDR2 SASEGT. CDR3 DNA: TGTGCCAGCAGTGAAGGGATCAGGGGTCCCCCTGAAGCTTTCTTT. This gives the protein CASSEGIRGPPEAFF.

The chain joins TRBV7-8 to TRBJ2-3, with unresolved D. The CDR3 runs 16 residues. Between the trimmed V and J ends, which lost 7 bases and 0 bases, there was a span of 17 bases. CDR1 SGHVS and CDR2 FQNEAQ come from the germline V gene. The CDR3 spells CASTRLVQSSTDTQYF. CDR3 nucleotide sequence: TGTGCCAGCACCCGTTTGGTTCAGTCTAGCACAGATACGCAGTATTTT.